This note documents a single T cell receptor beta chain sequence. Trimming cost V 1 base and J 5 bases, with 8 bases left between them. The CDR3 is made up of 13 amino acids. Germline-derived CDR1 and CDR2 are SGHVS and FNYEAQ. This specimen comes from a study of sequential checkpoint blockade in melanoma. The treatment: randomized to nivolumab then ipilimumab (arm A) or the reverse (arm B). Here immunoSEQ multiplex PCR was the method, and the copy in TCRdb shows in-frame clones only, minus some. The repertoire holds some 17,000 clones, with 80% as singletons. Material: CD8+ T cells sorted from blood (inferred from file names), obtained from a patient given nivolumab and ipilimumab in sequence. V gene TRBV7-6 combines with J gene TRBJ1-1; D gene unclear. The sequence was collected from a human donor with melanoma. CDR3 DNA sequence: TGTGCCAGCAGCTTAGGGGAGGGAACTGAAGCTTTCTTT. This codes for CASSLGEGTEAFF.